One sample yielded the 27 T cell receptor beta chains listed below, sequenced in a study of PD-L1 blockade in urothelial cancer. Time point denoted: pretreatment peripheral blood. Measured with immunoSEQ multiplex PCR; TCRdb has only the in-frame clones, and not every one. The repertoire holds about 87,000 clones, with about 89% as singletons. This sample comprised PBMCs, obtained around atezolizumab (anti-PD-L1) treatment. Source of these receptors: a woman older than 75 with urothelial cancer.

The J gene is TRBJ1-2, the V gene TRBV19; D not certain. The CDR3 has 17 residues. V dropped 10 bases and J dropped 5 bases, with 29 bases sitting between them. Per germline, CDR1 LNHDA and CDR2 SQIVND (reference sequence). CDR3 region: CATRGSATARPDYGYTF. As DNA, the CDR3 is TGTGCCACTCGTGGTAGTGCAACAGCCCGTCCCGATTATGGCTACACCTTC.

V is TRBV2 and J is TRBJ1-5; D gene unclear. Germline assignment: CDR1 SNHLY and CDR2 FYNNEI. The CDR3 is made up of 14 amino acids. The V and J ends lost 4 bases and 7 bases respectively, with 14 bases between them. DNA of the CDR3: TGTGCCAGCAGTGCTGCTCACCCCGGGCAGCCCCAGCATTTT. Residues: CASSAAHPGQPQHF.

The chain is built from TRBV28 and TRBJ1-1; a weak D match, TRBD1 (6 bases). Germline CDR1 reads MDHEN; CDR2 reads SYDVKM. The V and J ends lost 6 bases and 0 bases respectively, with 14 bases between them. There are 15 residues in the CDR3. CDR3 nucleotides: TGTGCCAGCAGACCATACCGACAGGTGAACACTGAAGCTTTCTTT. Protein: CASRPYRQVNTEAFF.

The rearrangement joins TRBV5-1 to TRBJ2-1; weak D call: TRBD1 (6 bases). V was pared by 4 bases and J by 10 bases, with 12 bases between. This CDR3 is 12 amino acids long. Germline V gives CDR1 SGHRS, CDR2 YFSETQ. The CDR3 region is CASSQDRLEQFF. In DNA form, the CDR3 reads TGCGCCAGCAGCCAAGACAGGCTAGAGCAGTTCTTC. The variable domain in full, completed from reference TRBV5-1 and TRBJ2-1, reads KAGVTQTPRYLIKTRGQQVTLSCSPISGHRSVSWYQQTPGQGLQFLFEYFSETQRNKGNFPGRFSGRQFSNSRSEMNVSTLELGDSALYLCASSQDRLEQFFGPGTRLTVL.

The V call is TRBV18, the J call TRBJ1-5; 8 positions match TRBD1. This CDR3 contains 15 residues. Germline CDR1 KGHSH, CDR2 LQKENI. V lost 5 bases and J lost 6; bases outside the gene matches: 9. CDR3 amino acids: CASSTETGVFQPQHF. In DNA form, the CDR3 reads TGTGCCAGCTCAACAGAGACAGGGGTATTTCAGCCCCAGCATTTT.

The chain has TRBV19 and TRBJ2-2, with TRBD2 matching 8 bases. V trimming: 3 bases; J trimming: 5 bases; junction bases outside the gene matches: 8. The CDR3 has 16 amino acids. Germline CDR1 reads LNHDA; CDR2 reads SQIVND (reference sequence). Here the CDR3 DNA reads TGTGCCAGTAGTATTACAGCGGGAGTACTGACCGGGGAGCTGTTTTTT. Its translation is CASSITAGVLTGELFF.

This sequence joins TRBV19 and TRBJ2-7; 7 bases match TRBD2. The V and J ends lost 3 bases and 0 bases, in that order; junction bases with no gene match: 5. Germline CDR1 and CDR2: LNHDA and SQIVND (reference sequence). This CDR3 contains 15 residues. The CDR3: CASSIWRESSYEQYF. CDR3 in DNA: TGTGCCAGTAGTATCTGGCGGGAGTCCTCCTACGAGCAGTACTTC.

The chain recombines TRBV19 with TRBJ1-5; D unclear. Germline assignment: CDR1 LNHDA and CDR2 SQIVND (reference sequence). The CDR3 contains 15 residues. V dropped 7 bases and J dropped 4 bases, with 17 bases sitting between them. Here the CDR3 reads CASTPPGVLNQPQHF. The CDR3 coding sequence is TGTGCCAGTACCCCCCCGGGAGTCTTGAATCAGCCCCAGCATTTT.

This clone was recorded once. The gene calls are TRBV5-1 and TRBJ2-1, with 10 bases lining up with TRBD2. Germline CDR1 reads SGHRS; CDR2 reads YFSETQ. This CDR3 contains 15 residues. Trimming removed 8 bases from V and 8 bases from J; junction bases left unmatched: 13. The CDR3 sequence is CASTLAGYLGDEQFF. Here the CDR3 DNA reads TGCGCCAGTACACTAGCGGGATACCTGGGGGATGAGCAGTTCTTC.

This clone was detected only a few times. The CDR3 protein is CASRESLYSNQPQHF. The CDR3 DNA is TGTGCCAGTCGCGAATCCCTTTATAGCAATCAGCCCCAGCATTTT. V and J are TRBV19 and TRBJ1-5; D remains unclear. The CDR3 covers 15 residues. The V end was cut by 8 bases, the J end by 0 bases, with 14 bases between. CDR1 and CDR2 from the germline V gene are LNHDA and SQIVND (reference sequence).

The chain recombines TRBV30 with TRBJ2-1, with 12 bases fitting TRBD1. This CDR3 has 16 amino acids. Germline trimming cut 2 bases from V and 8 bases from J; bases unmatched to any gene: 10. Germline V gene sequence: CDR1 GTSNPN, CDR2 SVGIG (reference sequence). The CDR3 region has the DNA TGTGCCTGGAGTTCTCCGGGACAGGGGGCTCGGGATGAGCAGTTCTTC. It translates to CAWSSPGQGARDEQFF.

V is TRBV7-2 and J is TRBJ2-5, with D perhaps matching TRBD2 (6 bases). Trimming took 2 bases from V and 2 from J, leaving 12 bases between them. Germline V CDR1 and CDR2: SGHTA, FQGNSA. CDR3 length equals 15 residues. CDR3 sequence (DNA): TGTGCCAGCAGCTTACAAGTTGCGGGACAAGAGACCCAGTACTTC. Translated: CASSLQVAGQETQYF.

The chain is built from TRBV5-1 and TRBJ2-3, with D perhaps TRBD2 (5 bases). Per the germline V gene, CDR1 is SGHRS and CDR2 is YFSETQ. The CDR3 is 15 amino acids. Trimming removed 0 bases from V and 6 bases from J, with 14 bases in between. The CDR3 region has the DNA TGCGCCAGCAGCTTGGGAAATGCAATAGCGGATACGCAGTATTTT. It is translated as CASSLGNAIADTQYF.

The chain has TRBV6-1 and TRBJ2-5, with 14 bases identical to TRBD2. The CDR3 has 15 amino acids. CDR1 and CDR2 (germline): MNHNS, SASEGT. The trim removed 8 bases at V and 5 bases at J, leaving 7 bases unmatched. CDR3 amino acids: CASGGTSGRWETQYF. The CDR3 bases are TGTGCCAGCGGGGGGACTAGCGGGAGATGGGAGACCCAGTACTTC.

The gene calls are TRBV5-4 and TRBJ2-3, with TRBD1 identical over 9 bases. The germline CDR1 and CDR2 sequences are SGHNT and YYREEE (reference sequence). V was clipped by 4 bases and J by 6 bases; unmatched bases: 9. This CDR3 has 15 residues. The CDR3 bases are TGTGCCAGCAGCCGACAGGGGGTAAATACGGATACGCAGTATTTT. This codes for CASSRQGVNTDTQYF.

The V and J genes are TRBV5-5 and TRBJ2-7, with TRBD2 identical over 10 bases. With V trimmed by 2 bases and J by 6 bases, 5 bases remained unmatched. Germline V gene lookup returns CDR1 SGHKS and CDR2 YYEKEE (reference sequence). The CDR3 consists of 14 residues. CDR3 in DNA: TGTGCCAGCAGCTTCTCTAGCGGGAGCGGCGAGCAGTACTTC. This gives the protein CASSFSSGSGEQYF.

The rearrangement links TRBV5-1 to TRBJ2-7; 8 bases are shared with TRBD1. The CDR3 is 13 residues long. After removal of 5 bases from V and 3 bases from J, the junction contained 4 bases not matched to a gene. Germline V CDR1 and CDR2: SGHRS, YFSETQ. The CDR3 loop reads CASRAGTGYEQYF. The CDR3 DNA sequence: TGCGCCAGCAGGGCCGGGACAGGCTACGAGCAGTACTTC.

V is TRBV19 and J is TRBJ2-1, with a tentative D call TRBD2 (6 bases). The CDR3 length is 15 residues. Trimming shortened V by 6 bases and J by 5 bases, and 17 bases separated the two germline ends. CDR1 LNHDA and CDR2 SQIVND come from the germline V gene (reference sequence). CDR3 region: CASRTLARGNNEQFF. The CDR3 DNA follows: TGTGCCAGTAGGACTCTAGCGCGAGGGAACAATGAGCAGTTCTTC.

The chain couples TRBV14 to TRBJ1-5; D remains ambiguous. Trimming left V 0 bases short and J 11 bases short, with 11 bases between. Germline V gene lookup returns CDR1 SGHDN and CDR2 FVKESK. The CDR3 loop spans 13 amino acids. The CDR3 DNA is TGTGCCAGCAGCCAAGATCTCACAGCGGCCCAGCATTTT. Residues: CASSQDLTAAQHF.

The genes are TRBV5-1 and TRBJ1-4; D unclear. The CDR3 spans 15 residues. Looked up from germline, CDR1 is SGHRS and CDR2 is YFSETQ. The ends were cut back, 4 bases at V and 6 bases at J, with 16 bases in the middle. The CDR3, as DNA: TGCGCCAGCAGCCTGGTTCCGGTGAAAGATGAAAAACTGTTTTTT. It encodes CASSLVPVKDEKLFF.

This chain links TRBV28 with TRBJ1-1; 8 positions match TRBD1. CDR3 length: 14 residues. Germline lookup yields CDR1 MDHEN and CDR2 SYDVKM. The V gene end was trimmed by 5 bases and the J gene end by 4 bases; junction bases not matched to a gene: 6. CDR3 amino acids: CASSIRGLFTEAFF. Here the CDR3 DNA reads TGTGCCAGCAGTATCAGGGGGCTTTTCACTGAAGCTTTCTTT.

The chain combines TRBV7-3 with TRBJ2-5; a possible D gene is TRBD1 (6 bases). Looked up from germline, CDR1 is SGHTA and CDR2 is FQGTGA. The CDR3 is made up of 13 amino acids. The V end was cut by 5 bases, the J end by 5 bases, with 12 bases between. The CDR3, as DNA: TGTGCCAGCAGCCCAGGGGTCGGGGAGACCCAGTACTTC. As protein: CASSPGVGETQYF.

The chain couples TRBV7-2 to TRBJ2-2, with D perhaps matching TRBD1 (5 bases). Deletions cut 5 bases from V and 5 bases from J, with 12 bases between. Germline V gene data show CDR1 as SGHTA and CDR2 as FQGNSA. The CDR3 totals 14 residues. The CDR3 sequence: CASSRDSSTGELFF. Written as DNA, the CDR3 is TGTGCCAGCAGCCGCGACAGCTCTACCGGGGAGCTGTTTTTT.

The chain recombines TRBV10-2 with TRBJ2-3; TRBD2 matches at 9 bases. V lost 8 bases, J lost 0 bases, and 3 bases stayed unmatched. Germline V gene sequence: CDR1 WSHSY, CDR2 SAAADI. The CDR3 totals 14 residues. CDR3 bases: TGCGCCAGCGGCACTAGCGGGAGCACAGATACGCAGTATTTT. Translation: CASGTSGSTDTQYF.

The chain has TRBV5-1 and TRBJ1-2; the D is unclear. The CDR3 length is 15 residues. Germline CDR1 SGHRS, CDR2 YFSETQ. The V end lost 0 bases, the J end lost 1 base, and 10 bases lay between the germline ends. CDR3 DNA: TGCGCCAGCAGCTTGGGTGGTTACAATAACTATGGCTACACCTTC. Residues: CASSLGGYNNYGYTF.

V and J are TRBV19 and TRBJ2-1; TRBD2 matches at 13 bases. V shed 5 bases, J shed 8 bases, and the junction held 9 bases outside the gene matches. CDR1 is LNHDA and CDR2 is SQIVND in the germline V gene (reference sequence). The CDR3 has 16 amino acids. For the CDR3, the DNA is TGTGCCAGTAGTGGAAAGGGGACTAGCGGGGTGGATGAGCAGTTCTTC. Translation gives CASSGKGTSGVDEQFF.

The chain joins TRBV7-3 to TRBJ2-3, with D perhaps matching TRBD1 (7 bases). The germline gives CDR1 SGHTA, CDR2 FQGTGA. V shed 2 bases and J shed 2 bases, with 11 bases lying between them. CDR3 length: 15 residues. This CDR3 reads CASSLQGGLTDTQYF. Here the CDR3 DNA reads TGTGCCAGCAGCTTACAGGGGGGACTCACAGATACGCAGTATTTT.